This T cell receptor beta chain originates from a study of blood T cells in healthy people across ages. Findings and limits, study-wide: The donors' CMV status was not determined, possibly confounding changes in expanded clonotypes.

CDR1 and CDR2 (germline): SGHTA, FQGNSA. V was shortened by 1 base and J by 2 bases, with 15 bases between the two germline ends. There are 16 residues in the CDR3. Comments on this clonotype: The antigen is undetermined.

Next came a second PCR, run for about 6 to 11 cycles, which used a sample-barcoded 5' primer along with a J-beta primer mix. Any given sample supplied a minimum of 3 million CDR3-containing paired-end reads. One entry per CDR3 protein results from TCRdb running MiXCR on the 5' RACE reads. The repertoire holds about 930,000 distinct CDR3 sequences, with roughly 29% as singletons. This same sample was also taken into another study, of T cells of mothers and their children. From that second work: With unrelated pairs as the comparison, related mother-child pairs had a slightly higher overlap that was not significant.

The receptor comes from a woman aged 35 to 49 in good health. The chain joins TRBV7-2 to TRBJ2-7, with D perhaps matching TRBD2 (6 bases). Sequenced sample: blood. The CDR3 sequence: CASSLGAGGATYEQYF. The CDR3, as DNA: TGTGCCAGCAGCTTAGGGGCTGGCGGGGCAACCTACGAGCAGTACTTC. The full variable domain, in which reference TRBV7-2 and TRBJ2-7 provide the parts outside the CDR3, is GAGVSQSPSNKVTEKGKDVELRCDPISGHTALYWYRQSLGQGLEFLIYFQGNSAPDKSGLPSDRFSAERTGGSVSTLTIQRTQQEDSAVYLCASSLGAGGATYEQYFGPGTRLTVT.